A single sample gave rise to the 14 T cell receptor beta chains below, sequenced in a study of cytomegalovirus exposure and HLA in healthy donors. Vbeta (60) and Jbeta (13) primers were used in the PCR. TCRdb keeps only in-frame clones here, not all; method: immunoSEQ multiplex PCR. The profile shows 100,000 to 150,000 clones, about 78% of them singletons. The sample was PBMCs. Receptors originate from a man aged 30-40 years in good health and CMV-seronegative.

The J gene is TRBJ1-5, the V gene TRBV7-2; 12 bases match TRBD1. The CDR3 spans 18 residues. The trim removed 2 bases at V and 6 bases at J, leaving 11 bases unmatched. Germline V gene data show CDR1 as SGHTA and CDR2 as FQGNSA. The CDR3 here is CASSLRVKGQGASQPQHF. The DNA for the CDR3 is TGTGCCAGCAGCTTAAGGGTTAAGGGACAGGGGGCTAGTCAGCCCCAGCATTTT.

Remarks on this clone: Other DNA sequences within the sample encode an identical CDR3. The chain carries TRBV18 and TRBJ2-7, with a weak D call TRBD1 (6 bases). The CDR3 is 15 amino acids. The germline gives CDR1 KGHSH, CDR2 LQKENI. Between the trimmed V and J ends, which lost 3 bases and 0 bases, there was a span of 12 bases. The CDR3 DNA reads TGTGCCAGCTCACCTAGCACAGGGTCCTCCTACGAGCAGTACTTC. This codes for CASSPSTGSSYEQYF.

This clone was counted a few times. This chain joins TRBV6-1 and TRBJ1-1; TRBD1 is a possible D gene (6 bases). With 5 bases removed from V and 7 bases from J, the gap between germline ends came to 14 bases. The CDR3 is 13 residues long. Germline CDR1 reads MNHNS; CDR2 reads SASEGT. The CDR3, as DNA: TGTGCCAGCAGTTATTTTGAGGGGGATGAAGCTTTCTTT. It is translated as CASSYFEGDEAFF.

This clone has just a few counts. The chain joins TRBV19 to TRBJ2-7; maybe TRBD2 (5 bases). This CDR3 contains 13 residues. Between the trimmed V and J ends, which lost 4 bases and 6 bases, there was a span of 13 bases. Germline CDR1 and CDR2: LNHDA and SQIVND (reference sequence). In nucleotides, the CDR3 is TGTGCCAGTAGTAGCGGGCACCCGGGCGAGCAGTACTTC. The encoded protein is CASSSGHPGEQYF. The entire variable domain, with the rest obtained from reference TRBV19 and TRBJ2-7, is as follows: DGGITQSPKYLFRKEGQNVTLSCEQNLNHDAMYWYRQDPGQGLRLIYYSQIVNDFQKGDIAEGYSVSREKKESFPLTVTSAQKNPTAFYLCASSSGHPGEQYFGPGTRLTVT.

In DNA, the CDR3 is TGTGCCAGCAGCCCCGGACAGGTTGTGGAAAAACTGTTTTTT. The encoded protein is CASSPGQVVEKLFF. The chain uses TRBV7-2 and TRBJ1-4; 7 nucleotides agree with TRBD1. CDR3 size: 14 residues. The V segment lost 5 bases and the J segment 8 bases; nucleotides outside the gene matches: 8. From germline, CDR1 is SGHTA and CDR2 FQGNSA.

CDR3 amino acids: CASSQSVSGRPNNEQFF. The CDR3 nucleotides read TGCGCCAGCAGCCAGTCCGTTTCCGGCAGGCCAAACAATGAGCAGTTCTTC. The chain has TRBV4-3 and TRBJ2-1; no clear D. V shed 3 bases and J shed 5 bases, with 20 bases lying between them. CDR3 length equals 17 residues. The germline gives CDR1 LGHNA, CDR2 YSLEER.

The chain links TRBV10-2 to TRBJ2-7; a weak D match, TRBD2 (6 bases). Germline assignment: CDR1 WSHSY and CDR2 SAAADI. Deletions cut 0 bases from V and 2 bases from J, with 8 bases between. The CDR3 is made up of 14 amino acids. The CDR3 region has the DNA TGCGCCAGCAGTGAGTCTAGACTAGCCTACGAGCAGTACTTC. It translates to CASSESRLAYEQYF.

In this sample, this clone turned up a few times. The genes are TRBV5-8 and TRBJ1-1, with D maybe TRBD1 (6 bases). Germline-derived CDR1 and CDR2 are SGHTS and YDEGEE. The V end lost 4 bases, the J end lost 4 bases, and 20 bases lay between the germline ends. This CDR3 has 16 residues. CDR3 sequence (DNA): TGTGCCAGCAGCCATCGGAAAAAGGACAGTGGCACTGAAGCTTTCTTT. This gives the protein CASSHRKKDSGTEAFF.

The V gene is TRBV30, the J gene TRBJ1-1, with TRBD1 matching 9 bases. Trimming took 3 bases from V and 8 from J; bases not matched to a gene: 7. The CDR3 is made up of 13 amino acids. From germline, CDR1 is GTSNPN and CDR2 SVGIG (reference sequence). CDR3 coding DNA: TGTGCCTGGAGCCGATCGACAGGGGGGGAAGCTTTCTTT. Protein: CAWSRSTGGEAFF.

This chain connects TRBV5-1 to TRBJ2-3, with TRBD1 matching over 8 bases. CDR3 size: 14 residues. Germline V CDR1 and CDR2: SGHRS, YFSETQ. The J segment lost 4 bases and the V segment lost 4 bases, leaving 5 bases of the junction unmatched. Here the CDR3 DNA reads TGCGCCAGCAGCACGACAGGGGCGGCAGATACGCAGTATTTT. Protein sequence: CASSTTGAADTQYF.

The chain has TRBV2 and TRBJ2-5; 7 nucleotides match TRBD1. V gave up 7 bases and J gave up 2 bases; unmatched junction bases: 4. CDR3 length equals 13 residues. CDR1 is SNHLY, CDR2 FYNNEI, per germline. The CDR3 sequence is CASMRDRQETQYF. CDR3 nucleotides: TGTGCCAGCATGAGGGACAGACAAGAGACCCAGTACTTC.

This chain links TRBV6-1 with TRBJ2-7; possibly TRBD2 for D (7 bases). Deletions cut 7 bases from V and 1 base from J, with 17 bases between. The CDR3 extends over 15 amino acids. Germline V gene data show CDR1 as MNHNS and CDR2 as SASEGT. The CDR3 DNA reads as TGTGCCAGCATGGGGGAGGGAGGGGGGTCCTACGAGCAGTACTTC. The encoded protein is CASMGEGGGSYEQYF.

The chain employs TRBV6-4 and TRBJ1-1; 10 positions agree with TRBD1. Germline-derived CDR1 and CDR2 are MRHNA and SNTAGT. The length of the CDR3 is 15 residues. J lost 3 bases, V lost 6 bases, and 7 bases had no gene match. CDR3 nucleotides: TGTGCCAGCAGCGCCACCGGGACAGGGGACACTGAAGCTTTCTTT. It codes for CASSATGTGDTEAFF.

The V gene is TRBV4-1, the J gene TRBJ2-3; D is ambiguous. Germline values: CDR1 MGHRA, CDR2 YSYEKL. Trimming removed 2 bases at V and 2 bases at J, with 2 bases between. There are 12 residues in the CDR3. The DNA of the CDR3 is TGCGCCAGCAGCCAACTCACAGATACGCAGTATTTT. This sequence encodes CASSQLTDTQYF.